This TCR beta chain emerged from a study of blood T cell repertoires in COVID-19. About the research overall: T cells, B-cell-depleted T cells, or PBMCs supplied cDNA or gDNA.

In Seattle, patients joined the study during active infection and were tracked longitudinally. Per the original methods: Amplifying reference gene primers gave estimates of nucleated cell counts. The table came from immunoSEQ multiplex PCR; TCRdb's copy has only in-frame clones and leaves some out. V and J calls and clone size are copied from that table; D and trimming were computed from the DNA. The repertoire holds about 94,000 clones, with approximately 79% as singletons. Germline loops: CDR1 SGHAT, CDR2 FQNNGV. V lost 4 bases and J lost 5; bases outside the gene matches: 4. CDR3 length: 16 amino acids.

This chain connects TRBV11-2 to TRBJ2-3, with 15 positions matching TRBD2. Sequencing was performed on peripheral blood. The TCR was taken from a man in his 70s with COVID-19, enrolled during active disease. The CDR3 here is CASSYGLAGGKDTQYF. CDR3 sequence (DNA): TGTGCCAGCAGCTATGGACTAGCGGGAGGGAAAGATACGCAGTATTTT.